These T cell receptor beta chains were read from a single sample in a study of human T cells and chemical hapten exposure. TCRdb fed the RACE reads into MiXCR, producing one record per CDR3 protein. Found here are under 200,000 distinct CDR3 sequences, more than 25% of them singletons; the top ten hold roughly 3%. Material: whole blood, obtained in connection with sensitization to the hapten diphenylcyclopropenone (DPC). The receptors derive from a woman in her twenties or thirties with alopecia areata. Some clones in this sample may be carry-over from other donors' samples. The conserved cysteine and the conserved F or W are not part of the CDR3 here. Fields, in order: V gene, D gene, CDR3 length, CDR3 protein. D genes are given only for firm matches.

>TRBV11-3|TRBD2|11
ASRTSSTGELF
>TRBV28|-|12
ASSLVRDPNTIY
>TRBV29-1|TRBD2|12
SVGTSGRIGEQF
>TRBV10-3|-|12
AIRDEGEGTEAF
>TRBV7-2|-|12
ASSLVPNPPTQY
>TRBV5-1|-|12
ASSFDSMNTEAF
>TRBV4-2|-|12
ASSQGGAVYEQY
>TRBV6-2/TRBV6-3|TRBD1|13
ASRSQGALDQPQH
>TRBV2|TRBD2|13
ASRGRLAGLREQY
>TRBV6-2/TRBV6-3|-|14
ASRKVLFSGANVLT
>TRBV12-3/TRBV12-4|TRBD2|13
ASSPQGGRKETQY
>TRBV6-5|-|14
ASSYSSHPMNTEAF
>TRBV27|TRBD2|18
ASSLSPPRLLAGGQETQY
>TRBV24-1|TRBD1|13
ATSGGGTGINEQF
>TRBV20-1|TRBD2|15
SARAARTSGTLYEQY
>TRBV11-3|-|10
ASRDSLYEQY
>TRBV6-6|-|14
ASSLSGPTLDQPQH
>TRBV7-2|-|9
ASSLVHEQF
>TRBV3-1|-|14
ASSQEVRAGDTEAF
>TRBV29-1|TRBD1|11
SVEGGTGGEAF
>TRBV2|-|13
ASSERPANTGELF
>TRBV5-1|-|10
ASSLDVEGRN
>TRBV7-2|-|14
ASSLAVGGPYNEQY
>TRBV5-1|-|11
ASSFTGSGELF
>TRBV9|-|11
ASGVDPPDTQY
>TRBV29-1|-|12
SVVPTGGGNTIY
>TRBV5-1|-|12
ASSWRDGAYEQY
>TRBV9|TRBD1|12
ASSVLGGFGEQY
>TRBV18|TRBD1|12
ASWPGQGNNEQF
>TRBV9|-|13
ASSANLGPEAEAF
>TRBV28|TRBD2|13
ASSSAGTSAYEQY
>TRBV9|TRBD1|13
ASSASGQGGREQF
>TRBV6-6|TRBD1|13
ASSPGTGFTGELF
>TRBV28|-|10
ASSLVLTEAF
>TRBV2|-|15
ASFGTHQAPYNSPLH
>TRBV20-1|-|11
SARDGSSYEQY
>TRBV4-3|-|11
ASSQVPGYEQY
>TRBV7-8|-|12
ASSSPTAADTQY
>TRBV10-3|-|11
AIRPGTSDEQY